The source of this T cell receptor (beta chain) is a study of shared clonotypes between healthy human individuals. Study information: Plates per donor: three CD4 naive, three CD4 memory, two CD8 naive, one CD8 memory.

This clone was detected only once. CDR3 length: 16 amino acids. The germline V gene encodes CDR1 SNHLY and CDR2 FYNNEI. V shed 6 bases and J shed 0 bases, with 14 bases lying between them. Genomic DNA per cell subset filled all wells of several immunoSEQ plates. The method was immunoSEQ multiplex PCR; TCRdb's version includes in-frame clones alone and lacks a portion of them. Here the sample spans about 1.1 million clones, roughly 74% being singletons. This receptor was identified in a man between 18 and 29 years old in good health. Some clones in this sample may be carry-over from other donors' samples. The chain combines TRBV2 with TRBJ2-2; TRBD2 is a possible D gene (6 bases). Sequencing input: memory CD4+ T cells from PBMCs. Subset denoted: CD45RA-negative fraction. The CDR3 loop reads CASRISGGSNTGELFF. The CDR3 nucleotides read TGTGCCAGCAGAATTAGCGGAGGATCGAACACCGGGGAGCTGTTTTTT.